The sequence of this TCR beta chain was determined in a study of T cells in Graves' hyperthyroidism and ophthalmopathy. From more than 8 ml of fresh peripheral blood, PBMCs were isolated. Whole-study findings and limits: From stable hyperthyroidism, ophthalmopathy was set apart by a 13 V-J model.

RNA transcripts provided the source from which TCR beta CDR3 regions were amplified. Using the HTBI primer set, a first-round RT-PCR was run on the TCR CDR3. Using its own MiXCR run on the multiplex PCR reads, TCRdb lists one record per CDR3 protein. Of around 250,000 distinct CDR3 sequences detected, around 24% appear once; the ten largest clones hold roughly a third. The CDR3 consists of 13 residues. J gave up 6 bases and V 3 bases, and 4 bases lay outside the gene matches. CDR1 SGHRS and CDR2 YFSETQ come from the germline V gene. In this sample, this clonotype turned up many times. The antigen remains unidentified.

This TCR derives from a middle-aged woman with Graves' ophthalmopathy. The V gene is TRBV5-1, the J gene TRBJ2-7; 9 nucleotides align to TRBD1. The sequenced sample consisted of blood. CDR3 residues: CASSSSDRGEQYF. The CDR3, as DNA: TGCGCCAGCAGCTCCTCGGACAGGGGCGAGCAGTACTTC.